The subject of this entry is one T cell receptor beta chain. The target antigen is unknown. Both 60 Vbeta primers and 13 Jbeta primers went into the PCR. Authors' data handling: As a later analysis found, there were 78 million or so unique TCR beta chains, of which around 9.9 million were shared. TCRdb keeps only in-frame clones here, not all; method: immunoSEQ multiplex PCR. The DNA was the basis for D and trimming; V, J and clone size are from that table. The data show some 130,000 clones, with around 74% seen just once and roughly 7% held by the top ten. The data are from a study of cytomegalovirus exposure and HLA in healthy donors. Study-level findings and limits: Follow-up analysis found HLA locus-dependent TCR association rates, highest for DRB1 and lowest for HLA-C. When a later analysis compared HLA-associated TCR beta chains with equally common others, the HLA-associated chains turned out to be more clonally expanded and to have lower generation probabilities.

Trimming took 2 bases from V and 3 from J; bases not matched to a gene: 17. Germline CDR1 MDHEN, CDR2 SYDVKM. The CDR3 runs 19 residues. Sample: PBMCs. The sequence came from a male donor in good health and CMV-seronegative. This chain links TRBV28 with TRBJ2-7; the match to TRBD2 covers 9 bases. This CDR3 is CASSLRWASGELTHYEQYF. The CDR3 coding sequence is TGTGCCAGCAGTTTAAGGTGGGCTAGCGGGGAGCTGACCCACTACGAGCAGTACTTC.